This T cell receptor beta chain stems from a study of T-cell memory formation after mild COVID-19. Germline V gene lookup returns CDR1 SGHTA and CDR2 FQGNSA. Trimming shortened V by 0 bases and J by 6 bases, and 12 bases separated the two germline ends. The CDR3 contains 15 residues. Findings and limits, study-wide: Pre-infection memory showed some responding clones, and this suggested that cross-reactive memory joined. Later expanders leaned CD4+, whereas day 15 to 85 contracting clones were balanced CD4/CD8.

This clonotype showed up just a few times. Its antigen is undetermined. Employing constant-segment primers, 5'RACE generated TCR alpha and TCR beta cDNA libraries bearing sample barcodes and UMIs. Each CDR3 protein gets one entry after TCRdb re-called the 5' RACE reads with MiXCR. Of 35,000 to 45,000 distinct CDR3 sequences listed, less than 7.5% are singletons. The receptor was isolated from a man between 18 and 35 years old who had mild COVID-19 (a few samples of this study predate the infection). Cell type and time point are not known. Sequences were obtained from PBMCs or a T cell subset sorted from them (not recorded which). This sequence joins TRBV7-2 and TRBJ1-5; D is unclear. The CDR3 DNA follows: TGTGCCAGCAGCTTAGCGGGGTGGAGGAGTCAGCCCCAGCATTTT. Translation gives CASSLAGWRSQPQHF. Full variable domain (missing parts from reference TRBV7-2 and TRBJ1-5): GAGVSQSPSNKVTEKGKDVELRCDPISGHTALYWYRQSLGQGLEFLIYFQGNSAPDKSGLPSDRFSAERTGGSVSTLTIQRTQQEDSAVYLCASSLAGWRSQPQHFGDGTRLSIL.